Below, 17 T cell receptor beta chains from the same sample are listed, as sequenced in a study of blood T cell repertoires in COVID-19. Sequencing was performed with immunoSEQ multiplex PCR; in TCRdb, only in-frame clones are kept and a portion is missing. The sample yields over 150,000 clones, roughly 81% seen once. The source material was peripheral blood. The receptor set was obtained from a man aged 35-49 years with acute or convalescent COVID-19.

The chain uses TRBV11-2 and TRBJ1-3; D is ambiguous. CDR3 length: 11 residues. The V gene's germline CDR1 is SGHAT and CDR2 FQNNGV. Trimming cost V 8 bases and J 9 bases, with 11 bases left between them. The chain's CDR3 is CASEEAGTIYF. DNA for the CDR3: TGTGCCAGCGAGGAGGCCGGCACCATATATTTT.

This clone was counted only a few times. The rearrangement uses TRBV2 and TRBJ2-1; 7 bases are shared with TRBD1. This CDR3 has 14 amino acids. J lost 6 bases, V lost 4 bases, and 6 bases had no gene match. Per the germline V gene, CDR1 is SNHLY and CDR2 is FYNNEI. The CDR3 sequence: CASSALQGPNEQFF. Here the CDR3 DNA reads TGTGCCAGCAGTGCCTTACAGGGGCCCAATGAGCAGTTCTTC.

The chain combines TRBV5-1 with TRBJ2-1; tentatively, D is TRBD2 (6 bases). There are 16 residues in the CDR3. The germline V gene has CDR1 SGHRS and CDR2 YFSETQ. V lost 0 bases, J lost 3 bases, and 13 bases lay in between. This CDR3 reads CASSLEAGRNYNEQFF. The CDR3 nucleotides are TGCGCCAGCAGCTTGGAGGCGGGGAGGAACTACAATGAGCAGTTCTTC.

The gene calls are TRBV4-1 and TRBJ1-2, with 7 bases aligning to TRBD1. J lost 2 bases, V lost 3 bases, and 9 bases had no gene match. Germline CDR1 is MGHRA and CDR2 is YSYEKL. The CDR3 is 16 residues long. The CDR3 sequence: CASSQTGQEINYGYTF. Here the CDR3 DNA reads TGCGCCAGCAGCCAGACTGGACAGGAGATCAACTATGGCTACACCTTC.

The sample holds a few counts of this clone. This chain links TRBV5-8 with TRBJ1-1; 10 positions agree with TRBD1. This CDR3 is 15 amino acids long. The J segment lost 4 bases and the V segment lost 10 bases, leaving 13 bases of the junction unmatched. In germline, CDR1 is SGHTS, CDR2 YDEGEE. CDR3 in DNA: TGTGCCTGCCGCCGGGACAGGGGTCTGAGCACTGAAGCTTTCTTT. This translates into CACRRDRGLSTEAFF.

V usage is TRBV6-6 and J usage is TRBJ1-4, with D perhaps TRBD1 (5 bases). The CDR3 has 14 amino acids. Germline loops: CDR1 MNHNY, CDR2 SVGAGI (reference sequence). V was pared by 4 bases and J by 4 bases, with 10 bases between. The CDR3 DNA sequence: TGTGCCAGCAGTTCCCAGGGTTTTAATGAAAAACTGTTTTTT. Protein: CASSSQGFNEKLFF.

This clone was seen a single time. V gene TRBV28 combines with J gene TRBJ1-2; D uncertain. Germline loops: CDR1 MDHEN, CDR2 SYDVKM. This CDR3 contains 12 residues. V was trimmed by 2 bases and J by 5 bases, leaving 6 bases between them. DNA for the CDR3: TGTGCCAGCAGTTTACCCTCTTATGGCTACACCTTC. It codes for CASSLPSYGYTF.

The rearrangement joins TRBV6-5 to TRBJ2-7, with 9 bases lining up with TRBD2. Germline CDR1 reads MNHEY; CDR2 reads SVGAGI. V was clipped by 9 bases and J by 1 base; unmatched bases: 7. The CDR3 is made up of 14 amino acids. The CDR3 region has the DNA TGTGCCAGTAGAGCGGGGGGTTCTTCCTACGAGCAGTACTTC. Protein sequence: CASRAGGSSYEQYF.

The V gene is TRBV6-5, the J gene TRBJ2-2, with D perhaps TRBD2 (6 bases). This CDR3 is 13 amino acids long. Trimming took off 6 bases at V and 5 bases at J, with 10 bases between the two ends. Per germline, CDR1 MNHEY and CDR2 SVGAGI. This chain's CDR3 is CASRDRGTGELFF. DNA of the CDR3: TGTGCCAGCAGGGACCGGGGGACCGGGGAGCTGTTTTTT.

The gene calls are TRBV5-1 and TRBJ2-6, with D perhaps TRBD1 (6 bases). The CDR3 runs 16 residues. V was shortened by 4 bases and J by 0 bases, with 11 bases between the two germline ends. Germline loops: CDR1 SGHRS, CDR2 YFSETQ. The CDR3 here is CASSGQPTSGANVLTF. The DNA of the CDR3 is TGCGCCAGCAGCGGACAGCCAACCTCTGGGGCCAACGTCCTGACTTTC.

The chain has TRBV7-9 and TRBJ1-6; possible D gene TRBD1, 5 bases. V lost 4 bases and J lost 10, with 23 bases in between. Germline V gene lookup returns CDR1 SEHNR and CDR2 FQNEAQ (reference sequence). The CDR3 runs 17 residues. The CDR3 loop is CASSSQGEYSIRSPLHF. The DNA for the CDR3 is TGTGCCAGCAGCTCACAAGGGGAATACTCTATCCGGTCACCCCTCCACTTT.

The V call is TRBV7-9, the J call TRBJ1-2; D may be TRBD1 (5 bases). This CDR3 is built from 14 residues. V lost 4 bases and J 6 bases, leaving 15 bases between the germline ends. Per germline, CDR1 SEHNR and CDR2 FQNEAQ (reference sequence). CDR3 loop: CASSSMVGEDGYTF. The CDR3 DNA reads as TGTGCCAGCAGCTCGATGGTAGGGGAGGATGGCTACACCTTC.

This chain connects TRBV5-6 to TRBJ1-2; tentatively, D is TRBD1 (6 bases). The CDR3 is 14 residues long. V lost 2 bases and J lost 2, with 10 bases in between. Per germline, CDR1 SGHDT and CDR2 YYEEEE. The CDR3 here is CASSFLQGNYGYTF. CDR3 nucleotide sequence: TGTGCCAGCAGCTTCCTCCAGGGGAACTATGGCTACACCTTC.

The rearrangement uses TRBV4-3 and TRBJ1-4, with D possibly being TRBD1 (5 bases). The germline V gene encodes CDR1 LGHNA and CDR2 YSLEER. Between the trimmed V and J ends, which lost 0 bases and 0 bases, there was a span of 11 bases. The CDR3 extends over 17 amino acids. The CDR3 sequence is CASSQDRTHSTNEKLFF. Written as DNA, the CDR3 is TGCGCCAGCAGCCAAGATAGGACACATTCAACTAATGAAAAACTGTTTTTT.

The chain combines TRBV2 with TRBJ1-1; D is possibly TRBD1 (6 bases). This CDR3 comprises 13 residues. Germline CDR1 is SNHLY and CDR2 is FYNNEI. V was pared by 4 bases and J by 5 bases, with 11 bases between. Here the CDR3 reads CASSGTEGTEAFF. In DNA, the CDR3 is TGTGCCAGCAGTGGGACAGAAGGTACTGAAGCTTTCTTT.

This clone was seen a handful of times. The V call is TRBV7-2, the J call TRBJ1-5, with D unclear. Trimming took 6 bases from V and 4 from J, leaving 10 bases between them. There are 13 residues in the CDR3. Germline V gene lookup returns CDR1 SGHTA and CDR2 FQGNSA. The CDR3 sequence is CASRNSGNQPQHF. DNA of the CDR3: TGTGCCAGCAGAAATTCAGGAAATCAGCCCCAGCATTTT.

The V and J genes are TRBV12-5 and TRBJ1-4, with D perhaps matching TRBD1 (5 bases). With 5 bases removed from V and 3 bases from J, the gap between germline ends came to 10 bases. The CDR3 spans 14 residues. Germline V gene data show CDR1 as LGHNT and CDR2 as FRNRAP. CDR3 in amino acids: CASGPGLSNEKLFF. The CDR3, as DNA: TGTGCTAGTGGTCCAGGGTTATCTAATGAAAAACTGTTTTTT.